This T cell receptor (beta chain) originates from a study of radiotherapy plus CTLA-4 blockade in lung cancer. Overall study: Objective responses were documented in about 19% of patients, with disease control in approximately 31%.

V was clipped by 2 bases and J by 5 bases, with 16 bases between them. This CDR3 region has 15 residues. The germline CDR1 and CDR2 sequences are SNHLY and FYNNEI. TCRdb's copy holds only in-frame clones and misses some; the assay was immunoSEQ multiplex PCR. The sample lists tens of thousands of clones; about 80% were seen once. Study conclusions and caveats: Dynamics of early blood T cell clones, together with interferon-beta, were reportedly the best predictors of response. Researchers report tumor-derived TCR clones expanding in blood after radiotherapy plus ipilimumab.

Chemo-refractory metastatic non-small-cell lung cancer patients were treated with focal radiation plus CTLA-4 blockade with ipilimumab. In the case of this clone: No antigen is known for it.

The genes are TRBV2 and TRBJ2-7, with D hard to call. The TCR originated in a human donor with non-small cell lung cancer who had stable disease on radiotherapy plus ipilimumab. Sequenced here: peripheral blood, sampled from a patient treated with radiotherapy plus ipilimumab. The CDR3 DNA sequence: TGTGCCAGCAGTGAAAGGGCCGCGTCGATCAACGAGCAGTACTTC. Protein product: CASSERAASINEQYF.